This passage covers 19 T cell receptor beta chains from one sample sequenced in a study of T cell repertoires in cytomegalovirus infection. TCRdb independently ran MiXCR on the reads; one entry per CDR3 protein. The sample lists about 360,000 distinct CDR3 sequences; 15% to 20% were seen once. The sample taken for sequencing was PBMCs. Source of these receptors: a human donor in good health (CMV status not recorded). Some clones in this sample may be carry-over from other donors' samples.

V and J are TRBV3-1 and TRBJ2-7; D is tentatively TRBD1 or TRBD2 (5 bases each). Per the germline V gene, CDR1 is LGHDT and CDR2 is YNNKEL (reference sequence). The CDR3 sequence is 13 residues long. The V end lost 6 bases, the J end lost 3 bases, and 12 bases lay between the germline ends. CDR3 sequence reads: CASSWDRYYEQYF. The CDR3 coding sequence is TGTGCCAGCAGTTGGGACCGATACTACGAGCAGTACTTC.

In this sample, this clonotype turned up a few times. The CDR3 sequence is CASHTRAGEIYEQYF. The CDR3 nucleotides are TGTGCCAGTCATACAAGGGCAGGGGAAATCTACGAGCAGTACTTC. The chain couples TRBV18 to TRBJ2-7; a weak D match, TRBD1 (6 bases). Germline loops: CDR1 KGHSH, CDR2 LQKENI. Trimming removed 9 bases from V and 3 bases from J, with 21 bases in between. The CDR3 is 15 residues long.

This clonotype was seen ten or more times. The gene calls are TRBV7-2 and TRBJ2-3; D gene uncertain. V shed 3 bases and J shed 2 bases, with 6 bases lying between them. There are 13 residues in the CDR3. Germline-derived CDR1 and CDR2 are SGHTA and FQGNSA. CDR3 region: CASSFGPTDTQYF. As DNA, the CDR3 is TGTGCCAGCAGCTTCGGCCCCACAGATACGCAGTATTTT.

The chain has TRBV7-2 and TRBJ2-4, with D tentatively TRBD1 or TRBD2 (5 bases each). This CDR3 is built from 14 residues. V lost 5 bases, J lost 1 base, and 9 bases lay in between. CDR1 and CDR2 from the germline V gene are SGHTA and FQGNSA. The CDR3 DNA reads as TGTGCCAGCAGCGGGACGAGGGCCAAAAACATTCAGTACTTC. Translating gives CASSGTRAKNIQYF. The full variable domain, completed using reference TRBV7-2 and TRBJ2-4, is GAGVSQSPSNKVTEKGKDVELRCDPISGHTALYWYRQSLGQGLEFLIYFQGNSAPDKSGLPSDRFSAERTGGSVSTLTIQRTQQEDSAVYLCASSGTRAKNIQYFGAGTRLSVL.

The V call is TRBV6-5, the J call TRBJ2-2, with D possibly being TRBD1 (7 bases). In germline, CDR1 is MNHEY, CDR2 SVGAGI. Trimming stripped 0 bases from V and 3 bases from J, with 14 bases between. This CDR3 has 17 amino acids. In DNA, the CDR3 is TGTGCCAGCAGTTACTCGTTGGAGGGGGCATACACCGGGGAGCTGTTTTTT. Its protein is CASSYSLEGAYTGELFF.

The sample holds many counts of this clonotype. The chain employs TRBV7-9 and TRBJ2-2; D not certain. The V gene lost 0 bases and the J gene lost 5 bases, with 4 bases spanning the gap. This CDR3 spans 13 amino acids. Per the germline V gene, CDR1 is SEHNR and CDR2 is FQNEAQ (reference sequence). CDR3 sequence (DNA): TGTGCCAGCAGCTTAGCCGGGACCGGGGAGCTGTTTTTT. Protein product: CASSLAGTGELFF.

This chain links TRBV9 with TRBJ1-6; D is unclear. V was pared by 3 bases and J by 8 bases, with 12 bases between. The CDR3 length is 14 residues. CDR1 is SGDLS and CDR2 is YYNGEE in the germline V gene. CDR3 nucleotide sequence: TGTGCCAGCAGCGCCAGCCAGCAGGATTCACCCCTCCACTTT. Its translation is CASSASQQDSPLHF.

The gene calls are TRBV6-2 or TRBV6-3 and TRBJ2-3, with D possibly TRBD2 on 5 matching bases. Germline values: CDR1 MNHEY, CDR2 SVGEGT. The CDR3 contains 15 residues. V gave up 2 bases and J gave up 1 base, with 10 bases separating them. In DNA form, the CDR3 reads TGTGCCAGCAGTTACGAGCGGCGAGGCACAGATACGCAGTATTTT. It specifies CASSYERRGTDTQYF.

V gene TRBV5-1 combines with J gene TRBJ2-6, with D uncertain. Germline V gives CDR1 SGHRS, CDR2 YFSETQ. V was clipped by 6 bases and J by 1 base, with 8 bases between them. The CDR3 has 14 residues. The CDR3 DNA follows: TGCGCCAGCAACCTGGCTTCTGGGGCCAACGTCCTGACTTTC. Protein product: CASNLASGANVLTF.

This clonotype was seen ten or more times. This chain joins TRBV7-6 and TRBJ2-1; D is unresolved. CDR1 and CDR2 from the germline V gene are SGHVS and FNYEAQ. CDR3 length: 15 residues. Trimming cost V 4 bases and J 3 bases, with 13 bases left between them. The CDR3 here is CASSSTSEFYNEQFF. The CDR3 bases are TGTGCCAGCAGCTCCACCTCGGAGTTCTACAATGAGCAGTTCTTC.

This clonotype occurred many times. This chain links TRBV4-3 with TRBJ2-3, with D hard to call. From germline, CDR1 is LGHNA and CDR2 YSLEER. Trimming took off 1 base at V and 0 bases at J, with 11 bases between the two ends. This CDR3 region has 16 residues. The CDR3 DNA is TGCGCCAGCAGCCAAGGTTCCCTACTTAGCACAGATACGCAGTATTTT. Its translation is CASSQGSLLSTDTQYF.

This clonotype was counted between two and nine times. The CDR3 nucleotides are TGTGCCAGCAGCACTCGACTGACCAAAGGGGGTGGTGAGCAGTTCTTC. Its translation: CASSTRLTKGGGEQFF. V gene TRBV7-6 combines with J gene TRBJ2-1; D may be TRBD1 (6 bases). The germline V gene has CDR1 SGHVS and CDR2 FNYEAQ. The germline V and J ends were trimmed by 5 bases and 9 bases, with 23 bases remaining between them. The CDR3 has 16 amino acids. Looking up the rest from reference TRBV7-6 and TRBJ2-1 gives the full variable domain: GAGVSQSPRYKVTKRGQDVALRCDPISGHVSLYWYRQALGQGPEFLTYFNYEAQQDKSGLPNDRFSAERPEGSISTLTIQRTEQRDSAMYRCASSTRLTKGGGEQFFGPGTRLTVL.

The chain carries TRBV7-2 and TRBJ2-3; TRBD2 might be the D (5 bases). The V and J ends lost 8 bases and 6 bases respectively, with 12 bases between them. Germline CDR1 reads SGHTA; CDR2 reads FQGNSA. This CDR3 is 12 amino acids long. The CDR3 DNA sequence: TGTGCCAGCTTGGTGACGGGGGATACGCAGTATTTT. It yields the protein CASLVTGDTQYF.

This clonotype showed up many times. The chain combines TRBV7-2 with TRBJ2-2; 9 nucleotides line up with TRBD1. V lost 5 bases, J lost 5 bases, and 9 bases stayed unmatched. The CDR3 runs to 16 residues. The germline gives CDR1 SGHTA, CDR2 FQGNSA. The CDR3 DNA is TGTGCCAGCAGCCGTACAGGGGGCTCGGCGACCGGGGAGCTGTTTTTT. It encodes CASSRTGGSATGELFF.

This clonotype was counted many times. The V call is TRBV7-8, the J call TRBJ2-5; D remains ambiguous. Germline CDR1 and CDR2: SGHVS and FQNEAQ. This CDR3 is 13 amino acids long. Trimming cost V 8 bases and J 4 bases, with 14 bases left between them. CDR3 amino acids: CASARAGSETQYF. CDR3 bases: TGTGCCAGCGCACGAGCTGGCTCAGAGACCCAGTACTTC.

In its sample, this clonotype was seen a few times. This chain links TRBV11-1 with TRBJ2-1, with D unresolved. V shed 4 bases and J shed 0 bases, with 13 bases lying between them. This CDR3 spans 16 amino acids. Per germline, CDR1 SGHAT and CDR2 FQDESV (reference sequence). CDR3 DNA: TGTGCCAGCAGCTCGGACCTACTGAGCTCCTACAATGAGCAGTTCTTC. Its translation: CASSSDLLSSYNEQFF.

This clonotype turned up a few times. V gene TRBV3-1 combines with J gene TRBJ2-7, with 9 positions matching TRBD1. With 4 bases clipped from V and 6 bases from J, the junction kept 10 bases outside the gene matches. Germline CDR1 and CDR2: LGHDT and YNNKEL (reference sequence). The CDR3 spans 15 residues. CDR3 protein: CASSPRTGVYGEQYF. The CDR3 bases are TGTGCCAGCAGCCCCCGGACAGGGGTATACGGCGAGCAGTACTTC.

This clonotype was detected a few times. The junction shows a germline mismatch at one end, possibly a read error. The chain uses TRBV11-2 and TRBJ2-7, with a weak D call TRBD2 (6 bases). The CDR3 runs to 14 residues. Germline V gives CDR1 SGHAT, CDR2 FQNNGV. The CDR3 sequence is CASSFRSLGGTTNF. The CDR3 bases are TGTGCCAGCAGCTTTAGGTCACTTGGAGGGACGACAAACTTC.

V and J are TRBV6-5 and TRBJ1-2, with a tentative D call TRBD1 (5 bases). The CDR3 has 15 residues. Germline V gene data show CDR1 as MNHEY and CDR2 as SVGAGI. V was cut by 0 bases and J by 4 bases, with 12 bases left in between. CDR3 nucleotide sequence: TGTGCCAGCAGTTACTCTCCGGGACCGATCTATGGCTACACCTTC. It codes for CASSYSPGPIYGYTF.